This T cell receptor beta chain was retrieved from a study of blood T cell repertoires in COVID-19. Study information: Sites in the United States, Italy and Spain provided acute and convalescent COVID-19 samples. PBMCs, B-cell-depleted T cells, or T cells provided the cDNA or gDNA that made up the material.

As handled by the study authors: Quantification of nucleated cells was approximated via reference gene primer amplification. Produced via immunoSEQ multiplex PCR; TCRdb's table is partial and in-frame only. V and J calls and clone size come straight from that table; D and trimming were deduced from the DNA. The sample lists 250,000 to 300,000 clones, roughly 90% occurring once. The V gene end was trimmed by 4 bases and the J gene end by 2 bases; junction bases not matched to a gene: 9. This CDR3 region has 17 residues. CDR1 is SGHRS and CDR2 is YFSETQ in the germline V gene. The V call is TRBV5-1, the J call TRBJ1-5; 10 bases match TRBD1. The receptor was derived from a woman in her fifties or sixties who had recovered from COVID-19. Sequenced material: peripheral blood. The CDR3 DNA reads TGCGCCAGCAGCCCCGGGACAGGGGATGTCGGCAATCAGCCCCAGCATTTT. Translating it yields CASSPGTGDVGNQPQHF.